This T cell receptor beta chain appears in the sequencing data of a study of shared clonotypes between healthy human individuals. The study's findings and limits: A generally larger estimated richness was seen in naive subsets than in memory subsets. With four donors compared, 4.5% to 6.5% of naive CD4 clonotypes were shared.

Generated by immunoSEQ multiplex PCR, the TCRdb table keeps only in-frame clones and is missing some. The data show about 980,000 clones, over 60% seen once. The trim removed 0 bases at V and 2 bases at J, leaving 8 bases unmatched. The germline CDR1 and CDR2 sequences are SQVTM and ANQGSEA. The CDR3 length is 16 residues. In its sample, this clone was seen a few times. Its antigen is unknown. The chain uses TRBV29-1 and TRBJ2-5; 8 bases map to TRBD2. What was sequenced was memory CD4+ T cells sorted from blood. The subset was: CD45RA-negative fraction. This TCR was sampled from a man aged 18 to 29 in good health. The chain's CDR3 is CSVEDQRGGPQETQYF. CDR3 in DNA: TGCAGCGTTGAAGATCAGCGCGGGGGGCCTCAAGAGACCCAGTACTTC.